The TCR beta chain under discussion was sequenced for a study of T cell repertoires in cytomegalovirus infection. Overall study context: In the study, CMV epitopes included recently identified HLA-C-restricted and well-studied HLA-B-restricted ones. Both CMV infection and a matching HLA type were indicated by public TCR beta signatures. Notes on the study in general: Based on cumulative public TCR beta family frequency, carriers of CMV plus the relevant HLA were identified. HLA-C-restricted CMV clonotypes gave the most frequent clonotype in two of eight donors.

There are a few counts of this clonotype. Its antigen is as yet unknown. TCRdb recomputed calls from the reads with MiXCR, one row per CDR3 protein. The table records about 350,000 distinct CDR3 sequences, roughly 34% of them present only once. This sample comprised cultured PBMCs, obtained from culture after CMV antigen stimulation. The receptor was derived from a human donor in good health (CMV status not recorded). Some clones in this sample may be carry-over from other donors' samples.

CDR3 amino acids: CASSISSYEQYF. The CDR3 DNA reads TGTGCCAGCAGCATCAGCTCCTACGAGCAGTACTTC. The chain recombines TRBV6-2 or TRBV6-3 with TRBJ2-7; D uncertain. CDR3 size: 12 residues. CDR1 MNHEY and CDR2 SVGEGT come from the germline V gene. V lost 6 bases to trimming and J lost 0 bases, with 6 bases between them.